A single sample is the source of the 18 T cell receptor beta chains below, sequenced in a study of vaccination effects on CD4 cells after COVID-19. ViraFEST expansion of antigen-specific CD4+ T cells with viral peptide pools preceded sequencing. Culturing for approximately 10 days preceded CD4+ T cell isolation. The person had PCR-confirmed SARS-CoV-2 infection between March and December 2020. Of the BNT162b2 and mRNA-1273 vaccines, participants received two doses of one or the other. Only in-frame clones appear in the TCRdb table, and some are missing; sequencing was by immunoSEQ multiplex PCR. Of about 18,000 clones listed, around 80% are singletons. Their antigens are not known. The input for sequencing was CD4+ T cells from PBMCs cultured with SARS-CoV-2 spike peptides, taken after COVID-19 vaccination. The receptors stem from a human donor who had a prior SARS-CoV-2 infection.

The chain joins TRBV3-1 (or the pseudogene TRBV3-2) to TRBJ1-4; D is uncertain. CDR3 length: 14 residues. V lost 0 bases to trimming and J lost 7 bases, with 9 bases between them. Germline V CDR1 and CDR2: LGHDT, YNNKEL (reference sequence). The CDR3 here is CASSQDRGSEKLFF. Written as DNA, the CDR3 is TGTGCCAGCAGCCAAGATCGGGGAAGTGAAAAACTGTTTTTT.

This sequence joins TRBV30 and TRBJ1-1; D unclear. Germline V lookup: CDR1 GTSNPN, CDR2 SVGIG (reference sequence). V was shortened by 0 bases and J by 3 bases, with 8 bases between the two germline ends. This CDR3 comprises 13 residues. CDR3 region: CAWSVSLDTEAFF. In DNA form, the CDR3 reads TGTGCCTGGAGTGTTAGCCTGGACACTGAAGCTTTCTTT.

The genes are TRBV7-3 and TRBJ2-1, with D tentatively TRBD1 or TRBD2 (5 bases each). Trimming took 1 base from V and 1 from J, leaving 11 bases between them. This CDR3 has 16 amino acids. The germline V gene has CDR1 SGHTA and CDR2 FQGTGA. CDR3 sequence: CASSLIGTRSYNEQFF. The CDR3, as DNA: TGTGCCAGCAGCTTAATAGGGACGCGATCCTACAATGAGCAGTTCTTC.

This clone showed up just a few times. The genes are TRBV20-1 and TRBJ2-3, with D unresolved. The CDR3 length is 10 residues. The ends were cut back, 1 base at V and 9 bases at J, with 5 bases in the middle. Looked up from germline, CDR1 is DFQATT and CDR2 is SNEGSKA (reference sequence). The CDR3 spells CSARAETQYF. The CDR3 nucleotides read TGCAGTGCTAGAGCGGAGACGCAGTATTTT.

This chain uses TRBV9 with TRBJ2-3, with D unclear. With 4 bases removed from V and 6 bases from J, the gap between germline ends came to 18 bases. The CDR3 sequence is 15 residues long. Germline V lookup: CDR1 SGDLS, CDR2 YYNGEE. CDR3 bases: TGTGCCAGCAGCCACAACGTCGAAATTGGGGATACGCAGTATTTT. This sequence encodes CASSHNVEIGDTQYF.

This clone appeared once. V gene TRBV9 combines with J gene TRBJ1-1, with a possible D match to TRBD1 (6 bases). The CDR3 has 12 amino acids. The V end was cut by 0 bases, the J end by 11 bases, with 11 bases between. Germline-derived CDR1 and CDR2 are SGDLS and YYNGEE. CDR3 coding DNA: TGTGCCAGCAGCGTAGTTGGGGGGCCGGCTTTCTTT. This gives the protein CASSVVGGPAFF.

The CDR3 DNA reads as TGTGCCACCAGCAGAGATGTACTAGCGGGAACGGCAGATACGCAGTATTTT. This sequence encodes CATSRDVLAGTADTQYF. V gene TRBV15 combines with J gene TRBJ2-3, with 10 bases aligning to TRBD2. The V and J ends lost 0 bases and 4 bases, in that order; junction bases with no gene match: 7. The CDR3 is made up of 17 amino acids. The germline V gene encodes CDR1 LNHNV and CDR2 YYDKDF (reference sequence).

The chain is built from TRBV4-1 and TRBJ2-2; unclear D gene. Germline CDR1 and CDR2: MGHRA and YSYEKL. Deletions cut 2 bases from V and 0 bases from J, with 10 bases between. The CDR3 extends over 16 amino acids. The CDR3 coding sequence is TGCGCCAGCAGCCAATTTCGAACCGCGAACACCGGGGAGCTGTTTTTT. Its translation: CASSQFRTANTGELFF.

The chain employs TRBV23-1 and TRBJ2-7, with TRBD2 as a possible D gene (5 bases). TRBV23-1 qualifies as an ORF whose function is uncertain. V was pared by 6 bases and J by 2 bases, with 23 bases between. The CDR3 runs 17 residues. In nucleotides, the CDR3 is TGCGCCAGCAGCCGAGCGGACCCCCAGTCTTGGGCCTACGAGCAGTACTTC. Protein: CASSRADPQSWAYEQYF.

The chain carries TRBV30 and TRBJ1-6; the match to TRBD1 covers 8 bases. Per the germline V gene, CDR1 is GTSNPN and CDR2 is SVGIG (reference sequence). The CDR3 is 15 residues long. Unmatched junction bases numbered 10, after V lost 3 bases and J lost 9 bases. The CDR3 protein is CAWSPAQGGVSPLHF. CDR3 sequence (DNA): TGTGCCTGGAGCCCCGCACAGGGGGGGGTTTCACCCCTCCACTTT.

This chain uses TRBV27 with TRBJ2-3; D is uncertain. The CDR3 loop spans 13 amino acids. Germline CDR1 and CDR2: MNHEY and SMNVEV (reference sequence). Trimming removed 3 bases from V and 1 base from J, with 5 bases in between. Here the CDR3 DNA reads TGTGCCAGCAGTTTTCGGGGCACAGATACGCAGTATTTT. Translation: CASSFRGTDTQYF.

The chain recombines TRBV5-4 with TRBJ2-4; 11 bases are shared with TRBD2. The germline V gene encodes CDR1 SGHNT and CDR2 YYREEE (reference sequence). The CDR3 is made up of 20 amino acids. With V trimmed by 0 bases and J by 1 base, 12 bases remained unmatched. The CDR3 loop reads CASSLGGGTSGRLAKNIQYF. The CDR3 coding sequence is TGTGCCAGCAGCTTGGGAGGCGGGACTAGCGGCCGGCTGGCCAAAAACATTCAGTACTTC. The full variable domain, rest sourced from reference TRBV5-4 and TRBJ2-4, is ETGVTQSPTHLIKTRGQQVTLRCSSQSGHNTVSWYQQALGQGPQFIFQYYREEENGRGNFPPRFSGLQFPNYSSELNVNALELDDSALYLCASSLGGGTSGRLAKNIQYFGAGTRLSVL.

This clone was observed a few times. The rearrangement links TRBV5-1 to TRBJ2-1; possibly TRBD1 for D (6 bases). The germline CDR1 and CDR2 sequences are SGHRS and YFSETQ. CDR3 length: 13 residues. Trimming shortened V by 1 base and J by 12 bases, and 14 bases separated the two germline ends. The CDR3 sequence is CASSLNGARGQFF. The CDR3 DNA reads TGCGCCAGCAGCTTGAACGGGGCCAGGGGGCAGTTCTTC.

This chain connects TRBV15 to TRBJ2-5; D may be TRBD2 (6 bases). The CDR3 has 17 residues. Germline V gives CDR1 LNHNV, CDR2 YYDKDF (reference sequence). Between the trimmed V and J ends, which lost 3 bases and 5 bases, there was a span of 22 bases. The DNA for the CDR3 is TGTGCCACCAGCAGTACGGGGGAAATTAGACAAGTGGAGACCCAGTACTTC. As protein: CATSSTGEIRQVETQYF. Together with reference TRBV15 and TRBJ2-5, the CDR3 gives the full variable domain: DAMVIQNPRYQVTQFGKPVTLSCSQTLNHNVMYWYQQKSSQAPKLLFHYYDKDFNNEADTPDNFQSRRPNTSFCFLDIRSPGLGDTAMYLCATSSTGEIRQVETQYFGPGTRLLVL.

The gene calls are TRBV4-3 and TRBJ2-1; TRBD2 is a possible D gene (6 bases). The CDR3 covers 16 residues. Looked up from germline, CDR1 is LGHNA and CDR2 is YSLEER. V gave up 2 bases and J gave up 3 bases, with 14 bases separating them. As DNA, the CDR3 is TGCGCCAGCAGCCAAACGATTGGGACTTTCTACAATGAGCAGTTCTTC. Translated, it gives CASSQTIGTFYNEQFF.

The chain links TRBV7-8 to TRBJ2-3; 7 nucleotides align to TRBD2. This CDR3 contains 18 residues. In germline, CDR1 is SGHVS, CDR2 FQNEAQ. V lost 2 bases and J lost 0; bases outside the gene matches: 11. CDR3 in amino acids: CASSLRRKREGSTDTQYF. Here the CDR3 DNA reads TGTGCCAGCAGCTTACGACGGAAGAGGGAGGGTAGCACAGATACGCAGTATTTT.

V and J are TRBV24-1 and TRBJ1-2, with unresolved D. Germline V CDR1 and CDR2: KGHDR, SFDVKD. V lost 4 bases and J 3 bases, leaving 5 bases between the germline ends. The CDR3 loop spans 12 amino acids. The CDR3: CATSEGYYGYTF. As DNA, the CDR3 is TGTGCCACCAGTGAGGGGTACTATGGCTACACCTTC.

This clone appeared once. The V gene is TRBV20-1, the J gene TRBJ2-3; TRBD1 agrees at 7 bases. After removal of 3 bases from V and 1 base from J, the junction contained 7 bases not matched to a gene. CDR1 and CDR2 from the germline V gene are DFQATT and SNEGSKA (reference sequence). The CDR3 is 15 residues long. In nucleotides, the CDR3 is TGCAGTGCTAGTTATGAGGGGGCGGGCACAGATACGCAGTATTTT. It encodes CSASYEGAGTDTQYF.